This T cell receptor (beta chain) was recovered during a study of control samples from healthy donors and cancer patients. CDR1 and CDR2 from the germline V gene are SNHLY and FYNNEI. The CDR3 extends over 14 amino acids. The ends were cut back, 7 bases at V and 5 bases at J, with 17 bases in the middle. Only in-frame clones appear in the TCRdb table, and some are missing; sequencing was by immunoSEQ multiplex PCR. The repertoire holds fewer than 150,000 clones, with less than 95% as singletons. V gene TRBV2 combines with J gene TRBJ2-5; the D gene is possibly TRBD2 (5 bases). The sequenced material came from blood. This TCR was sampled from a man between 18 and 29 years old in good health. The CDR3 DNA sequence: TGTGCCAGCACCTCGAGCGGTAGGGTGGAGACCCAGTACTTC. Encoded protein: CASTSSGRVETQYF.